The clone carrying this T cell receptor beta chain was seen many times. The target antigen is unknown. V gave up 3 bases and J gave up 8 bases, with 15 bases separating them. Germline CDR1 SGHTA, CDR2 FQGTGA. The CDR3 is 14 residues long. These data come from a study of human T cells and chemical hapten exposure. Across the study: All through the approximately 24-week study, the scalp of each patient received diphenylcyclopropenone doses weekly. General study results and limits: High-frequency TCRs, those above 1 in 1000, stayed the same after DPC sensitization. PT1 expanded TCR counts and patch test score correlated positively.

TCRdb independently ran MiXCR on the RACE reads; one entry per CDR3 protein. The sample gives 82,000 or so distinct CDR3 sequences, approximately 12% of which show up once; 4.5% to 6% is in the top ten. The time point: patch test 3, about 24 weeks after DPC sensitization. Indicated treatment: therapeutic diphenylcyclopropenone sensitization with weekly scalp DPC. The sample in question was whole blood, obtained in connection with sensitization to the hapten diphenylcyclopropenone (DPC). This receptor was taken from a woman aged 45-60 years with alopecia areata. Some clones in this sample may be carry-over from other donors' samples. The chain couples TRBV7-3 to TRBJ2-3; D may be TRBD2 (5 bases). CDR3 in amino acids: CASSLNHPAGTQYF. The CDR3 coding sequence is TGTGCCAGCAGCTTGAACCACCCGGCGGGTACGCAGTATTTT.